This TCR beta chain was found in a study of shared clonotypes between healthy human individuals (dated by TCRdb to about 2020). About the study as a whole: The cohort comprised a couple of women and a few men aged 18 to 49 years. For each donor, three plates each were used for CD4 naive and CD4 memory, two plates were used for CD8 naive, and one plate was used for CD8 memory. To estimate repertoire size and how much clonotypes are shared between individuals, the study performed deep sequencing of blood TCR repertoires from roughly five healthy adults. To increase sequencing depth and limit assay-specific biases, different laboratories used diverse techniques to prepare libraries and sequence TCR repertoires. Leukapheresis yielded between about 0.94 and 10 billion PBMCs per donor.

Results and caveats for the whole study, not just this receptor: Incomplete sequencing was indicated by rarefaction of sorted-subset datasets, despite the large sequencing depth. Sampling was restricted to blood, and TCR repertoires in tissue are likely to differ from TCR repertoires in blood. Pairwise subsampling indicated that sequencing depth was expected to affect the degree of clonotype sharing among donors. The small number of donors limited the genetic and exposure-history diversity represented. When several donors were compared, the shared fraction of clonotypes was roughly 4.8% for naive CD4, more than 3% for naive CD8, roughly 2.5% for memory CD4, and roughly 0.4% for memory CD8. Naive subsets generally had larger estimated clonotype richness than memory subsets did. Compared with non-shared clonotypes, clonotypes shared by all four sorted-subset donors had higher generation probabilities.

In regard to this clone: This clone's antigen is unknown. No base quality values were provided; no much bigger clone lies one nucleotide off. At the DNA level, this CDR3 is encoded by other sequences in the same sample as well.

Using the deep immunoSEQ assay, multiplex PCR amplified TCR CDR3 regions from genomic DNA. Extracted genomic DNA from each cell subset was distributed evenly across all wells of several immunoSEQ 96-well plates, and each plate was treated as a replicate. Each replicate PCR for sorted subsets received 150 to 250 ng genomic DNA, equal to tens of thousands of T cell genomes. Purified libraries were quantified with a Qubit 3.0 fluorometer, sized on a Bioanalyzer 2100, and re-quantified with the KAPA Library Quantification kit. A separate single-read 150-cycle Illumina NextSeq 550 flow cell was used to sequence each immunoSEQ 96-well plate. Per the authors' processing: Because only junctional sequences without quality scores were contained in the immunoSEQ output, filtering matching that applied to full-length reads could not be performed. Sequences were annotated with PyIR, a Python wrapper for IgBLAST v1.9, and V/J genes and CDR3 were assigned using IMGT germline references. Reads were filtered out if the reads had weak V/J assignments (E-value above 1e-6), no CDR3, stop codons, out-of-frame junctions, or ambiguous translated residues. V3J clonotypes were defined as sequences sharing an identical inferred V gene, J gene, and CDR3 amino acid sequence. Percentage overlap between repertoires was computed as shared unique clonotypes divided by the size of the smaller repertoire. Three approaches were used to assess repertoire richness: RTK rarefaction, the Chao1 estimator, and Recon v2.1 estimates of unobserved clonotypes. OLGA was used to compute generation probabilities for all TCRbeta clonotypes that the gDNA method yielded from a handful of donors. TCRdb provides this immuneACCESS table in a form limited to in-frame rearrangements. Some clones are lacking; in checked studies, under half of them reflect an unresolved V gene, and why the rest are absent is not known. V and J calls and clone size are as listed in that table; D and trimming were resolved from the DNA. Within this sample are 2 million to 2.5 million clones, with 90% to 95% of them counted one time only. Under 0.45% of the sample lies in the top ten.

The V and J ends are trimmed by 2 bases and 2 bases, leaving 7 bases between them. The CDR3, from cysteine to phenylalanine, totals 13 residues. Only CDR3 DNA remains: 39 bases, in frame from the first base. The germline V gene sets CDR1 to SGHRS and CDR2 to YFSETQ. Donors were healthy HIV-negative adults with no recently reported acute infections or vaccinations. All donors were Caucasian adults living in Nashville, Tennessee, USA. CD4+ T cells were enriched by magnetic negative selection, after which naive cells were positively selected on CD45RA and the negative fraction was taken as the memory subset. Blood was obtained by leukapheresis, after which PBMCs were separated by Ficoll-Histopaque density gradient centrifugation and cryopreserved in liquid nitrogen vapor phase. Purity and quantity of every magnetically sorted T cell population were checked by analytical flow cytometry. Genomic DNA was isolated from every sorted fraction and measured by UV absorbance on a Nanodrop 2000c.

The sequenced sample consisted of naive CD4+ T cells from PBMCs. Sample cell subset or site, as interpreted from the label and publication: CD45RA+ positively selected. Recombination connected TRBV5-1 to TRBJ1-2; perhaps TRBD1 is the D gene, with 5 bases matching. The origin of this receptor is a man between 18 and 29 years old in good health. Some clones in this sample may be carry-over from other donors' samples. The DNA sequence reads TGCGCCAGCAGCTTTGACAGCAACTATGGCTACACCTTC. This is translated as CASSFDSNYGYTF. With all but the CDR3 taken from the reference TRBV5-1 and TRBJ1-2 genes, the full variable domain is: KAGVTQTPRYLIKTRGQQVTLSCSPISGHRSVSWYQQTPGQGLQFLFEYFSETQRNKGNFPGRFSGRQFSNSRSEMNVSTLELGDSALYLCASSFDSNYGYTFGSGTRLTVV.